A selection of T cell receptor beta chains follows, all from one sample in a study of Tregs in tolerant kidney transplant recipients. The method was immunoSEQ multiplex PCR; TCRdb's version includes in-frame clones alone and lacks a portion of them. The table includes under 80,000 clones, 70% to 90% detected once. Material: Tregs from blood, obtained before the transplant. The receptors come from a human donor who received a combined kidney and bone marrow transplant. Each CDR3 is given with its conserved first and last residue. The D gene is left open where the match is weak. Clone size is given for some rows only: seen once, a few or many times, or a class if the clone is expanded.

size | J | V | D | CDR3 | DNA
. | TRBJ1-2 | TRBV15 | . | CATSNIPPGLSSYGYTF | TGTGCCACCAGCAACATACCTCCGGGACTCTCGAGCTATGGCTACACCTTC
. | TRBJ1-1 | TRBV5-1 | . | CASSLVGGWNTEAFF | TGCGCCAGCAGCTTGGTCGGGGGCTGGAACACTGAAGCTTTCTTT
. | TRBJ1-1 | TRBV5-1 | TRBD1 | CASSLDRAGTEAFF | TGCGCCAGCAGCCTGGACAGGGCTGGCACTGAAGCTTTCTTT
once | TRBJ1-2 | TRBV19 | . | CASSLTSGWMAAYTF | TGTGCCAGTAGTCTCACCTCCGGGTGGATGGCGGCCTACACCTTC
. | TRBJ2-6 | TRBV18 | TRBD1 | CASSTIGQGRSGANVLTF | TGTGCCAGCTCAACGATAGGACAGGGACGGTCTGGGGCCAACGTCCTGACTTTC
. | TRBJ2-1 | TRBV27 | . | CASSLNYRLSSYNEQFF | TGTGCCAGCAGTCTCAATTACAGGTTAAGCTCCTACAATGAGCAGTTCTTC
. | TRBJ2-3 | TRBV11-2 | TRBD1 | CASSLDPRTGLSSTDTQYF | TGTGCCAGCAGCTTAGATCCGAGGACAGGCCTTAGTAGCACAGATACGCAGTATTTT
once | TRBJ1-5 | TRBV19 | TRBD1 | CASSIDLRRGLRPQHF | TGTGCCAGTAGTATAGACCTGAGGAGGGGGCTTCGGCCCCAGCATTTT
. | TRBJ2-7 | TRBV9 | TRBD1 | CASSSPGQGMNEQYF | TGTGCCAGCAGCTCCCCGGGACAGGGTATGAACGAGCAGTACTTC
. | TRBJ1-3 | TRBV2 | . | CASSGGTLSGNTIYF | TGTGCCAGCAGTGGGGGGACACTCTCTGGAAACACCATATATTTT
. | TRBJ1-2 | TRBV6-5 | . | CASSLTHNYGYTF | TGTGCCAGCAGCTTGACACATAACTATGGCTACACCTTC
. | TRBJ2-3 | TRBV7-9 | TRBD1 | CASSPTGASTDTQYF | TGTGCCAGCAGCCCTACAGGGGCCAGCACAGATACGCAGTATTTT
. | TRBJ2-1 | TRBV6-1 | . | CASSEGLVYYNEQFF | TGTGCCAGCAGTGAAGGGCTAGTCTACTACAATGAGCAGTTCTTC
. | TRBJ1-6 | TRBV2 | . | CASTPRRTNSPLHF | TGTGCCAGTACCCCCCGCAGGACAAATTCACCCCTCCACTTT
. | TRBJ2-7 | TRBV5-6 | . | CASSTRPYEQYF | TGTGCCAGCAGCACAAGACCCTACGAGCAGTACTTC
. | TRBJ1-2 | TRBV5-1 | . | CASSLSSNYGYTF | TGCGCCAGCAGCTTGTCCAGCAACTATGGCTACACCTTC
. | TRBJ1-2 | TRBV25-1 | . | CASMRGDYGYTF | TGTGCCAGCATGCGGGGCGACTATGGCTACACCTTC
. | TRBJ2-5 | TRBV7-8 | . | CASSSIPSETQYF | TGTGCCAGCAGCTCAATCCCTTCGGAGACCCAGTACTTC
. | TRBJ2-2 | TRBV28 | TRBD2 | CASSLPGLEGGELFF | TGTGCCAGCAGTCTTCCGGGACTAGAGGGCGGGGAGCTGTTTTTT
. | TRBJ2-2 | TRBV5-1 | . | CASSRNTGELFF | TGCGCCAGCAGCCGCAACACCGGGGAGCTGTTTTTT
. | TRBJ1-1 | TRBV19 | . | CASSPRGIEAFF | TGTGCCAGTAGCCCTAGGGGGATTGAAGCTTTCTTT
. | TRBJ1-1 | TRBV5-1 | . | CASSRLTRTEAFF | TGCGCCAGCAGCCGCCTCACACGGACTGAAGCTTTCTTT
. | TRBJ1-5 | TRBV6-1 | . | CASSTRGGDQPQHF | TGTGCCAGCAGTACAAGAGGAGGGGATCAGCCCCAGCATTTT
few | TRBJ1-3 | TRBV7-9 | . | CASSLTAGNTIYF | TGTGCCAGCAGCTTAACCGCCGGAAACACCATATATTTT
once | TRBJ1-6 | TRBV30 | . | CAWSAGQAISPLHF | TGTGCCTGGAGTGCCGGGCAGGCGATTTCACCCCTCCACTTT
. | TRBJ1-1 | TRBV6-1 | . | CATIPGLTNTEAFF | TGTGCCACCATCCCGGGACTTACTAACACTGAAGCTTTCTTT
once | TRBJ1-1 | TRBV5-6 | . | CASSPGTRMLNTEAFF | TGTGCCAGCAGCCCCGGGACCCGTATGCTGAACACTGAAGCTTTCTTT
. | TRBJ1-1 | TRBV10-3 | TRBD1 | CAISERQTGKNTEAFF | TGTGCCATCAGTGAGCGACAGACAGGGAAGAACACTGAAGCTTTCTTT
. | TRBJ1-2 | TRBV6-1 | TRBD1 | CATNGQGGDGYTF | TGTGCTACTAACGGGCAGGGGGGGGATGGCTACACCTTC
. | TRBJ2-6 | TRBV7-9 | . | CASSLDTGMVAGANVLTF | TGTGCCAGCAGCTTAGACACAGGGATGGTCGCTGGGGCCAACGTCCTGACTTTC
. | TRBJ2-3 | TRBV7-2 | TRBD2 | CASSAPRREGRGTDTQYF | TGTGCCAGCAGCGCTCCGCGGCGGGAGGGCCGGGGCACAGATACGCAGTATTTT
. | TRBJ1-2 | TRBV5-1 | . | CASSLVSGFYGYTF | TGCGCCAGCAGCCTTGTGTCAGGGTTCTATGGCTACACCTTC
. | TRBJ2-7 | TRBV18 | . | CASSPSRAGSSYEQYF | TGTGCCAGCTCACCATCCCGTGCAGGGTCATCCTACGAGCAGTACTTC
. | TRBJ2-7 | TRBV18 | TRBD1 | CASSLGDRAYEQYF | TGTGCCAGCTCACTCGGGGACAGGGCCTATGAGCAGTACTTC
. | TRBJ2-5 | TRBV18 | . | CASSPYQPTVQETQYF | TGTGCCAGCTCACCATATCAACCAACTGTTCAAGAGACCCAGTACTTC
. | TRBJ2-4 | TRBV19 | . | CASCTGVGDIQYF | TGTGCCAGTTGCACGGGGGTTGGGGACATTCAGTACTTC
. | TRBJ2-3 | TRBV6-1 | . | CASRNQGRVTDTQYF | TGTGCCAGCAGAAATCAGGGGAGGGTTACAGATACGCAGTATTTT
. | TRBJ2-7 | TRBV9 | TRBD2 | CASSFKPGLANDEQYF | TGTGCCAGCAGCTTCAAGCCGGGACTAGCGAACGACGAGCAGTACTTC
. | TRBJ2-3 | TRBV19 | TRBD2 | CASSIRGLAGGPDTQYF | TGTGCCAGTAGTATCCGGGGACTAGCGGGGGGGCCAGATACGCAGTATTTT
. | TRBJ2-1 | TRBV27 | TRBD2 | CASSHPIAGGGGEQFF | TGTGCCAGCAGCCACCCCATAGCGGGAGGAGGCGGGGAGCAGTTCTTC
. | TRBJ1-1 | TRBV2 | . | CASSREVTEAFF | TGTGCCAGCAGTAGGGAGGTCACTGAAGCTTTCTTT
. | TRBJ2-5 | TRBV6-6 | . | CASKSREGPRETQYF | TGTGCCAGCAAATCACGCGAGGGGCCAAGAGAGACCCAGTACTTC
. | TRBJ1-5 | TRBV6-4 | TRBD1 | CASGWTGKKNQPQHF | TGTGCCAGCGGGTGGACAGGCAAGAAGAATCAGCCCCAGCATTTT
medium-sized | TRBJ2-3 | TRBV19 | . | CASRIGGGDTQYF | TGTGCCAGTAGGATTGGAGGGGGGGATACGCAGTATTTT
. | TRBJ2-3 | TRBV2 | TRBD1 | CASSPLGTGEDTQYF | TGTGCCAGCAGTCCTTTGGGGACAGGGGAAGATACGCAGTATTTT
. | TRBJ2-6 | TRBV19 | . | CASTEGAGANVLTF | TGTGCCAGTACCGAGGGGGCTGGGGCCAACGTCCTGACTTTC
. | TRBJ1-5 | TRBV7-6 | . | CASSLAEGQLNQPQHF | TGTGCCAGCAGCTTAGCTGAGGGCCAGCTAAATCAGCCCCAGCATTTT
. | TRBJ1-5 | TRBV18 | . | CASSPPGQALQPQHF | TGTGCCAGCTCACCACCGGGTCAGGCCTTGCAGCCCCAGCATTTT
once | TRBJ2-2 | TRBV7-2 | . | CASSSLNTGELFF | TGTGCCAGCAGCTCACTTAACACCGGGGAGCTGTTTTTT
. | TRBJ1-4 | TRBV7-9 | TRBD1 | CASSSGQGGEKLFF | TGTGCCAGCAGCTCCGGACAGGGTGGTGAAAAACTGTTTTTT
. | TRBJ1-5 | TRBV25-1 | . | CASSESWDGTPQHF | TGTGCCAGCAGTGAATCCTGGGACGGAACACCCCAGCATTTT
. | TRBJ2-2 | TRBV6-4 | TRBD2 | CASSAAGLSLAGDTGELFF | TGTGCCAGCAGTGCCGCTGGGCTCTCTCTAGCGGGGGACACCGGGGAGCTGTTTTTT
. | TRBJ1-4 | TRBV28 | TRBD1 | CASSRRDRVEKLFF | TGTGCCAGCAGTCGCCGGGACAGGGTTGAAAAACTGTTTTTT
. | TRBJ1-5 | TRBV16 | . | CASSQPDSRHQPQHF | TGTGCCAGCAGCCAACCGGACAGCCGCCATCAGCCCCAGCATTTT
. | TRBJ2-5 | TRBV28 | . | CASKGPSQEIQYF | TGTGCCAGCAAAGGACCAAGCCAAGAGATCCAGTACTTC
. | TRBJ2-1 | TRBV7-2 | . | CASSLYGAVFF | TGTGCCAGCAGCTTATACGGGGCCGTGTTCTTC
once | TRBJ1-1 | TRBV6-6 | . | CASSQIRKGTEAFF | TGTGCCAGCAGTCAGATACGAAAGGGGACTGAAGCTTTCTTT
. | TRBJ2-7 | TRBV29-1 | . | CSVDIGSYEQYF | TGCAGCGTTGATATAGGGTCCTACGAGCAGTACTTC